These 21 T cell receptor beta chains came from one sample sequenced in a study of cytotoxic CD8 clonotypes in ibrutinib-treated CLL. The table came from immunoSEQ multiplex PCR; TCRdb's copy has only in-frame clones and leaves some out. The profile covers some 140,000 clones, with less than 95% appearing a single time and 10% to 11% taken by the ten largest. Here the sequenced sample was PBMCs, taken after 12 months of ibrutinib treatment. These receptors came from a human donor with chronic lymphocytic leukemia.

The chain combines TRBV21-1 with TRBJ2-7. TRBV21-1 is given as a pseudogene. The CDR3 length is 12 residues. CDR3 sequence reads: CASSRPFYEQYF. Written as DNA, the CDR3 is TGTGCCAGCAGCAGACCATTCTACGAGCAGTACTTC.

The rearrangement joins TRBV6-5 to TRBJ1-4; 8 nucleotides match TRBD1. Germline V CDR1 and CDR2: MNHEY, SVGAGI. The J segment lost 11 bases and the V segment lost 4 bases, leaving 6 bases of the junction unmatched. CDR3 size: 13 residues. The CDR3 reads CASSLTGGEKLFF. The CDR3 bases are TGTGCCAGCAGTTTAACAGGGGGAGAGAAACTGTTTTTT.

In nucleotides, the CDR3 is TGCGCCAGCAAAGGGACTAGCGGTTACAATGAGCAGTTCTTC. Protein sequence: CASKGTSGYNEQFF. This chain joins TRBV10-2 and TRBJ2-1; TRBD2 aligns across 11 bases. V gave up 7 bases and J gave up 4 bases; unmatched junction bases: 3. This CDR3 comprises 14 residues. Per the germline V gene, CDR1 is WSHSY and CDR2 is SAAADI.

This chain links TRBV28 with TRBJ2-3; D might be TRBD2 (6 bases). Germline CDR1 and CDR2: MDHEN and SYDVKM. The CDR3 is 14 amino acids. Trimming pared 7 bases from V and 6 bases from J, leaving 17 bases between. In DNA form, the CDR3 reads TGTGCCAGCATCCCGGGAGCCTCCTCCGATACGCAGTATTTT. Encoded protein: CASIPGASSDTQYF.

This clone was recorded only once. The chain joins TRBV7-6 to TRBJ2-5; the D is unclear. The V gene's germline CDR1 is SGHVS and CDR2 FNYEAQ. With 6 bases removed from V and 5 bases from J, the gap between germline ends came to 13 bases. This CDR3 comprises 13 residues. CDR3 protein: CASRKTAAETQYF. The DNA for the CDR3 is TGTGCCAGCAGAAAGACGGCAGCGGAGACCCAGTACTTC. Variable domain in full (rest from reference TRBV7-6 and TRBJ2-5): GAGVSQSPRYKVTKRGQDVALRCDPISGHVSLYWYRQALGQGPEFLTYFNYEAQQDKSGLPNDRFSAERPEGSISTLTIQRTEQRDSAMYRCASRKTAAETQYFGPGTRLLVL.

This clone occurred a few times. The chain recombines TRBV6-1 with TRBJ1-5; D gene uncertain. CDR1 is MNHNS and CDR2 is SASEGT in the germline V gene. The V and J ends lost 0 bases and 6 bases respectively, with 12 bases between them. CDR3 length equals 15 residues. This CDR3 reads CASSEAWESSQPQHF. CDR3 in DNA: TGTGCCAGCAGTGAAGCGTGGGAGTCAAGTCAGCCCCAGCATTTT.

The chain joins TRBV9 to TRBJ2-5; TRBD2 matches 10 bases. From germline, CDR1 is SGDLS and CDR2 YYNGEE. V lost 4 bases, J lost 0 bases, and 9 bases stayed unmatched. This CDR3 is built from 17 residues. CDR3 protein: CASSTLAGEGYQETQYF. DNA for the CDR3: TGTGCCAGCAGCACCCTAGCGGGAGAGGGGTACCAAGAGACCCAGTACTTC.

As regards this clone: The same CDR3 also results from other DNA sequences found in this sample. The CDR3 DNA sequence: TGCGCCAGCAGCTTGGTCGGAGGACAAGAGACCCAGTACTTC. Its protein product is CASSLVGGQETQYF. The rearrangement joins TRBV5-1 to TRBJ2-5, with TRBD2 as a possible D gene (5 bases). The ends were cut back, 0 bases at V and 2 bases at J, with 8 bases in the middle. The length of the CDR3 is 14 residues. Germline CDR1 is SGHRS and CDR2 is YFSETQ.

This clone was seen only once. This sequence joins TRBV10-1 and TRBJ1-1, with D unclear. Germline values: CDR1 WNHNN, CDR2 SYGVQD (reference sequence). The CDR3 contains 12 residues. Trimming pared 6 bases from V and 1 base from J, leaving 6 bases between. This CDR3 is CASSGWNTEAFF. Here the CDR3 DNA reads TGCGCCAGCAGCGGCTGGAACACTGAAGCTTTCTTT.

The chain recombines TRBV19 with TRBJ2-7; D possibly corresponds to TRBD1 (5 bases). Germline CDR1 is LNHDA and CDR2 is SQIVND (reference sequence). The V end lost 5 bases, the J end lost 2 bases, and 19 bases lay between the germline ends. The CDR3 covers 16 residues. The CDR3 coding sequence is TGTGCCAGTAGTTCTTTGACAGACACCCAAACCTACGAGCAGTACTTC. Encoded protein: CASSSLTDTQTYEQYF.

The rearrangement uses TRBV10-3 and TRBJ2-5; D unresolved. Trimming removed 5 bases at V and 4 bases at J, with 8 bases between. Germline V gene lookup returns CDR1 ENHRY and CDR2 SYGVKD. The CDR3 totals 12 residues. In DNA, the CDR3 is TGTGCCATCAGTCTGAGTGGAGAGACCCAGTACTTC. It encodes CAISLSGETQYF.

The V gene is TRBV2, the J gene TRBJ2-3; D is ambiguous. This CDR3 spans 13 amino acids. CDR1 is SNHLY and CDR2 is FYNNEI in the germline V gene. Trimming removed 7 bases from V and 4 bases from J, with 12 bases in between. CDR3 in DNA: TGTGCCAGCATTTTTCTCCGAGCAGATACGCAGTATTTT. Encoded protein: CASIFLRADTQYF.

This chain connects TRBV7-8 to TRBJ2-1; 9 bases align to TRBD1. This CDR3 comprises 14 residues. CDR1 and CDR2 (germline): SGHVS, FQNEAQ. V trimming: 5 bases; J trimming: 9 bases; junction bases outside the gene matches: 8. The CDR3, as DNA: TGTGCCAGCAGCCGTCCCGGGACAGGGCGTGAGCAGTTCTTC. It codes for CASSRPGTGREQFF.

The CDR3 spells CASSLEVASRTYEQYF. The CDR3 DNA follows: TGTGCCAGCAGCCTTGAGGTGGCTAGCAGGACCTACGAGCAGTACTTC. The chain recombines TRBV11-2 with TRBJ2-7; possibly TRBD2 for D (5 bases). CDR1 and CDR2 (germline): SGHAT, FQNNGV. The V gene lost 5 bases and the J gene lost 2 bases, with 19 bases spanning the gap. This CDR3 comprises 16 residues.

The chain has TRBV27 and TRBJ2-7; 11 bases agree with TRBD2. The CDR3 is 16 residues long. Germline V lookup: CDR1 MNHEY, CDR2 SMNVEV (reference sequence). The trim removed 2 bases at V and 7 bases at J, leaving 10 bases unmatched. The DNA of the CDR3 is TGTGCCAGCAGTTTAATCCCGGGACTAGCGGTAGTAGAGCAGTACTTC. It codes for CASSLIPGLAVVEQYF.

Only a few counts were recorded for this clone. This chain joins TRBV2 and TRBJ2-5; 11 bases agree with TRBD2. The CDR3 is 15 residues long. Per the germline V gene, CDR1 is SNHLY and CDR2 is FYNNEI. V was clipped by 1 base and J by 4 bases; unmatched bases: 2. CDR3 sequence (DNA): TGTGCCAGCAGTGAAGGGCTAGCGGGAGGAGAGACCCAGTACTTC. This encodes CASSEGLAGGETQYF.

This clone has more than one count but fewer than ten. The chain links TRBV18 to TRBJ1-1; no firm D call. V was pared by 5 bases and J by 9 bases, with 10 bases between. The germline gives CDR1 KGHSH, CDR2 LQKENI. The CDR3 covers 11 residues. The chain's CDR3 is CASSYDRQAFF. The CDR3 DNA reads TGTGCCAGCTCATATGACCGACAAGCTTTCTTT.

As regards this clone: One end of the junction fails to match germline, which may point to a read error. The J gene is TRBJ2-1, the V gene TRBV9, with a tentative D call TRBD2 (6 bases). The CDR3 is made up of 14 amino acids. Germline loops: CDR1 SGDLS, CDR2 YYNGEE. CDR3 in DNA: TGTGCCAGCAGCGTAGCTACGGACTACGATGAGCAGTTCTTC. Protein sequence: CASSVATDYDEQFF.

V gene TRBV7-9 combines with J gene TRBJ2-6; D is ambiguous. Per germline, CDR1 SEHNR and CDR2 FQNEAQ (reference sequence). The CDR3 contains 14 residues. The V gene lost 5 bases and the J gene lost 4 bases, with 9 bases spanning the gap. The CDR3 DNA reads as TGTGCCAGCAGCGCCACGGACGGGGCCAACGTCCTGACTTTC. Amino acids: CASSATDGANVLTF.

The V call is TRBV14, the J call TRBJ2-1; 10 nucleotides agree with TRBD1. CDR3 length: 22 residues. J lost 3 bases, V lost 1 base, and 21 bases had no gene match. CDR1 SGHDN and CDR2 FVKESK come from the germline V gene. The CDR3 DNA sequence: TGTGCCAGCAGCCAAGGGCTTAAACCGGACAGGGGGATAACGGGACTCTACAATGAGCAGTTCTTC. Its translation is CASSQGLKPDRGITGLYNEQFF.

The CDR3 DNA is TGTGCCAGCAGCTTCGGGGGGCCTTACAATGAGCAGTTCTTC. Protein sequence: CASSFGGPYNEQFF. The gene calls are TRBV7-2 and TRBJ2-1, with D tentatively TRBD2 (7 bases). Germline CDR1 is SGHTA and CDR2 is FQGNSA. V shed 3 bases and J shed 4 bases, with 10 bases lying between them. CDR3 length: 14 residues.